The TCR beta chain under discussion was sequenced for a study of blood T cell repertoires in COVID-19. Background on the study: The samples span acute and convalescent COVID-19 from the United States, Italy and Spain.

This clone was picked up one time. During active infection, Seattle patients enrolled and were then monitored through disease. CDR1 and CDR2 from the germline V gene are SNHLY and FYNNEI. The V and J ends lost 6 bases and 7 bases respectively, with 12 bases between them. The CDR3 extends over 13 amino acids. In the authors' workflow: Nucleated cell counts were estimated from reference gene primer amplification. TCRdb keeps only in-frame clones here, not all; method: immunoSEQ multiplex PCR. V, J and clone size are those of that table, while D and trimming were read from the DNA. The sample carries some 450,000 clones, around nine tenths recorded once.

This clonotype was obtained from a man between 18 and 35 years old with COVID-19, enrolled during active disease. The rearrangement links TRBV2 to TRBJ1-4; no firm D call. The sequenced sample was peripheral blood. As DNA, the CDR3 is TGTGCCAGCAGCGGGGAATTAGGTGAAAAACTGTTTTTT. Translating gives CASSGELGEKLFF.